This TCR beta chain was found in a study of OX40 agonist ivuxolimab in advanced cancers. Whole-study context: Enrolled patients in dose escalation had cancers that were hepatocellular carcinoma, melanoma, renal cell or head and neck cancer. A male proportion of over 70% was recorded, with mean age approximately 60 years and range roughly 23 to 90.

Comments on this clone: Its target is unknown.

Findings of the study overall: The study observed clonal expansion of CD4+ and CD8+ blood T cells by week 6 at 0.1 to 3.0 mg/kg.

Sequencing was performed with immunoSEQ multiplex PCR; in TCRdb, only in-frame clones are kept and a portion is missing. The profile shows roughly 40,000 clones, 85% to 90% of them singletons. The specimen comprised CD4+ or CD8+ T cells sorted from blood, sampled in a trial of the OX40 agonist ivuxolimab. The TCR was taken from an adult with an advanced solid tumor such as melanoma, head and neck, liver or kidney cancer.

The CDR3 DNA is TGCGCCAGCAGCCTGGGGGGCAATACAGATACGCAGTATTTT. Its translation is CASSLGGNTDTQYF. The chain uses TRBV5-1 and TRBJ2-3; D tentatively fits TRBD1 or TRBD2 (6 bases each). V shed 4 bases and J shed 3 bases, with 12 bases lying between them. The CDR3 loop spans 14 amino acids. Germline V lookup: CDR1 SGHRS, CDR2 YFSETQ.